Listed here are 28 T cell receptor beta chains from one sample, sequenced in a study of shared clonotypes between healthy human individuals. Clones were sequenced by immunoSEQ multiplex PCR, and TCRdb holds only the in-frame ones, with some missing. The table lists some 2,400,000 clones, approximately 95% of them singletons. The source material was naive CD4+ T cells sorted from blood. Subset denoted: CD45RA+ positively selected. Receptors originate from a man between 18 and 29 years old in good health.

The V call is TRBV6-1, the J call TRBJ1-1; D call uncertain. From germline, CDR1 is MNHNS and CDR2 SASEGT. V was clipped by 2 bases and J by 12 bases, with 19 bases between them. The length of the CDR3 is 14 residues. CDR3 DNA: TGTGCCAGCAGTGAAAATCTCGGTATATGGGTAACTTTCTTT. Translated, it gives CASSENLGIWVTFF.

The chain has TRBV11-2 and TRBJ1-6; 12 bases line up with TRBD1. The CDR3 contains 16 residues. The V gene end was trimmed by 3 bases and the J gene end by 7 bases; junction bases not matched to a gene: 4. CDR1 SGHAT and CDR2 FQNNGV come from the germline V gene. In DNA, the CDR3 is TGTGCCAGCAGCTTTATCGGGACAGGGGGCAATTCACCCCTCCACTTT. Protein sequence: CASSFIGTGGNSPLHF.

The V and J genes are TRBV5-1 and TRBJ2-4, with D hard to call. Germline V CDR1 and CDR2: SGHRS, YFSETQ. CDR3 length: 14 amino acids. Deletions cut 4 bases from V and 8 bases from J, with 16 bases between. The CDR3 nucleotides read TGCGCCAGCAGCACGGGCCGACCCGGCGACATTCAGTACTTC. It yields the protein CASSTGRPGDIQYF.

Only one count was recorded for this clone. The J gene is TRBJ2-5, the V gene TRBV11-2; tentatively, D is TRBD1 (6 bases). Trimming took 5 bases from V and 2 from J, leaving 12 bases between them. This CDR3 is built from 14 residues. Germline V CDR1 and CDR2: SGHAT, FQNNGV. This CDR3 is CASSPEGQQETQYF. The CDR3 DNA follows: TGTGCCAGCAGCCCCGAAGGACAGCAAGAGACCCAGTACTTC.

V is TRBV5-1 and J is TRBJ2-1; 10 nucleotides line up with TRBD2. With V trimmed by 3 bases and J by 7 bases, 7 bases remained unmatched. Germline V gene sequence: CDR1 SGHRS, CDR2 YFSETQ. The CDR3 has 15 residues. The CDR3 DNA follows: TGCGCCAGCAGCTCGGGACTAGCGAGTGATAATGAGCAGTTCTTC. This encodes CASSSGLASDNEQFF.

The V and J genes are TRBV19 and TRBJ1-1; 8 nucleotides align to TRBD1. The V gene's germline CDR1 is LNHDA and CDR2 SQIVND (reference sequence). Unmatched junction bases numbered 16, after V lost 7 bases and J lost 0 bases. This CDR3 spans 18 amino acids. The CDR3 loop is CASILIHTGGHMNTEAFF. The CDR3 nucleotides are TGTGCCAGTATTCTGATTCATACAGGGGGGCATATGAACACTGAAGCTTTCTTT.

The chain carries TRBV18 and TRBJ2-7; weak D call: TRBD2 (7 bases). Germline V gene sequence: CDR1 KGHSH, CDR2 LQKENI. The CDR3 runs to 15 residues. V dropped 0 bases and J dropped 2 bases, with 11 bases sitting between them. CDR3 in DNA: TGTGCCAGCTCACCACCAGGGGGGGGCGCCTACGAGCAGTACTTC. Residues: CASSPPGGGAYEQYF. Supplemented by reference TRBV18 and TRBJ2-7, the full variable domain reads NAGVMQNPRHLVRRRGQEARLRCSPMKGHSHVYWYRQLPEEGLKFMVYLQKENIIDESGMPKERFSAEFPKEGPSILRIQQVVRGDSAAYFCASSPPGGGAYEQYFGPGTRLTVT.

This chain uses TRBV5-1 with TRBJ2-2, with D perhaps matching TRBD1 (6 bases). The CDR3 has 15 residues. The V end lost 7 bases, the J end lost 1 base, and 14 bases lay between the germline ends. Germline assignment: CDR1 SGHRS and CDR2 YFSETQ. Here the CDR3 DNA reads TGCGCCAGCGGGGAAAACAGGGTGAACACCGGGGAGCTGTTTTTT. Its translation: CASGENRVNTGELFF.

The rearrangement uses TRBV7-9 and TRBJ1-3; TRBD1 agrees at 8 bases. CDR1 and CDR2 (germline): SEHNR, FQNEAQ (reference sequence). The CDR3 consists of 16 residues. With V trimmed by 6 bases and J by 3 bases, 10 bases remained unmatched. The CDR3 region is CASRLPPGQVGNTIYF. As DNA, the CDR3 is TGTGCCAGCAGACTACCTCCGGGACAGGTTGGAAACACCATATATTTT.

The chain combines TRBV10-3 with TRBJ2-7; D is unclear. CDR1 and CDR2 from the germline V gene are ENHRY and SYGVKD. CDR3 length: 12 residues. Trimming took 8 bases from V and 3 from J, leaving 11 bases between them. The CDR3 nucleotides read TGTGCCATCGGTACAGTATTCTACGAGCAGTACTTC. This gives the protein CAIGTVFYEQYF.

The rearrangement links TRBV5-1 to TRBJ2-2; weak D call: TRBD2 (5 bases). The CDR3 runs to 15 residues. Trimming cost V 1 base and J 6 bases, with 13 bases left between them. CDR1 and CDR2 (germline): SGHRS, YFSETQ. The CDR3 region is CASSLFTPRAGELFF. CDR3 nucleotide sequence: TGCGCCAGCAGCTTGTTCACCCCGCGGGCCGGGGAGCTGTTTTTT.

The DNA for the CDR3 is TGTGCCAGCAACAGGGACAGCACAGATACGCAGTATTTT. Its protein is CASNRDSTDTQYF. The chain recombines TRBV25-1 with TRBJ2-3, with TRBD1 as a possible D gene (6 bases). The germline V gene has CDR1 MGHDK and CDR2 SYGVNS. The CDR3 has 13 residues. Trimming took off 7 bases at V and 0 bases at J, with 8 bases between the two ends.

A remark on this clone: Sequence at one end of the junction differs from germline and may be a read error. The CDR3 region is CASSPPGQNSGYTF. The CDR3 nucleotides read TGTGCCAGCTCACCTCCGGGACAAAACTCTGGCTACACCTTC. The V call is TRBV18, the J call TRBJ1-2; D possibly corresponds to TRBD1 (6 bases). The CDR3 is 14 amino acids. Germline CDR1 KGHSH, CDR2 LQKENI.

The chain joins TRBV5-4 to TRBJ2-1; the match to TRBD2 covers 8 bases. The CDR3 loop spans 15 amino acids. V shed 2 bases, J shed 5 bases, and the junction held 6 bases outside the gene matches. CDR1 is SGHNT, CDR2 YYREEE, per germline (reference sequence). The CDR3: CASSLGLADNNEQFF. The CDR3 DNA reads as TGTGCCAGCAGCTTAGGACTAGCCGACAACAATGAGCAGTTCTTC.

This clone was seen a single time. The genes are TRBV7-9 and TRBJ2-3, with unresolved D. The ends were cut back, 5 bases at V and 7 bases at J, with 13 bases in the middle. Germline lookup yields CDR1 SEHNR and CDR2 FQNEAQ (reference sequence). The CDR3 extends over 13 amino acids. The CDR3 DNA reads as TGTGCCAGCAGCGCCGGAACGGAGAATACGCAGTATTTT. This encodes CASSAGTENTQYF. Supplemented by reference TRBV7-9 and TRBJ2-3, the full variable domain reads DTGVSQNPRHKITKRGQNVTFRCDPISEHNRLYWYRQTLGQGPEFLTYFQNEAQLEKSRLLSDRFSAERPKGSFSTLEIQRTEQGDSAMYLCASSAGTENTQYFGPGTRLTVL.

This chain uses TRBV10-3 with TRBJ1-2; D remains ambiguous. The CDR3 sequence is 15 residues long. Per the germline V gene, CDR1 is ENHRY and CDR2 is SYGVKD. Between the trimmed V and J ends, which lost 0 bases and 4 bases, there was a span of 12 bases. The CDR3 DNA reads as TGTGCCATCAGTGAGTCCCCGGGTGAGAGCTATGGCTACACCTTC. This gives the protein CAISESPGESYGYTF.

This clone was found a few times. The V and J genes are TRBV2 and TRBJ1-5, with 8 bases that match TRBD1. Trimming removed 5 bases from V and 2 bases from J; junction bases left unmatched: 2. Germline CDR1 and CDR2: SNHLY and FYNNEI. CDR3 length: 14 residues. CDR3 region: CASSMTGGNQPQHF. Here the CDR3 DNA reads TGTGCCAGCAGTATGACAGGGGGCAATCAGCCCCAGCATTTT.

The V call is TRBV6-5, the J call TRBJ2-3, with D tentatively TRBD1 or TRBD2 (5 bases each). The CDR3 loop spans 15 amino acids. The ends were cut back, 6 bases at V and 5 bases at J, with 18 bases in the middle. CDR1 and CDR2 (germline): MNHEY, SVGAGI. DNA for the CDR3: TGTGCCAGCAGCAATCCGGGGCGAAAGAAAGATACGCAGTATTTT. Its protein is CASSNPGRKKDTQYF.

Concerning this clone itself: This sample includes further DNA sequences coding for the same CDR3. V is TRBV4-1 and J is TRBJ1-2; a possible D gene is TRBD1 (5 bases). Trimming shortened V by 0 bases and J by 0 bases, and 8 bases separated the two germline ends. Germline CDR1 reads MGHRA; CDR2 reads YSYEKL. The CDR3 covers 15 residues. CDR3 nucleotides: TGCGCCAGCAGCCAAGATCCGGGGGCTAACTATGGCTACACCTTC. It is translated as CASSQDPGANYGYTF.

The rearrangement uses TRBV7-2 and TRBJ2-5, with TRBD1 matching over 7 bases. V dropped 2 bases and J dropped 4; count of bases not matched to a gene: 13. This CDR3 comprises 17 residues. Germline loops: CDR1 SGHTA, CDR2 FQGNSA. The CDR3 spells CASSLILSQGVGETQYF. The CDR3 nucleotides are TGTGCCAGCAGCTTAATTTTATCTCAGGGGGTTGGAGAGACCCAGTACTTC.

The rearrangement joins TRBV5-6 to TRBJ1-2, with a tentative D call TRBD1 (5 bases). The CDR3 length is 13 residues. The germline gives CDR1 SGHDT, CDR2 YYEEEE. Deletions cut 3 bases from V and 2 bases from J, with 8 bases between. In DNA, the CDR3 is TGTGCCAGCAGCTCTCCAGGGAACTATGGCTACACCTTC. Residues: CASSSPGNYGYTF.

Concerning this clone itself: Other nucleotide sequences in the sample specify the same CDR3. This chain links TRBV29-1 with TRBJ2-1; TRBD2 agrees at 7 bases. The germline CDR1 and CDR2 sequences are SQVTM and ANQGSEA. The ends lost 7 bases at V and 0 bases at J; junction bases unmatched: 6. The CDR3 sequence is 14 residues long. The CDR3 loop is CSGSGGSSYNEQFF. The CDR3 DNA sequence: TGCAGCGGATCAGGCGGGAGCTCCTACAATGAGCAGTTCTTC.

This chain links TRBV11-1 with TRBJ2-5, with D unresolved. The CDR3 sequence is 11 residues long. With 5 bases removed from V and 7 bases from J, the gap between germline ends came to 8 bases. Germline V gene lookup returns CDR1 SGHAT and CDR2 FQDESV (reference sequence). The CDR3 DNA sequence: TGTGCCAGCAGCCCATCAGGGACCCAGTACTTC. Residues: CASSPSGTQYF.

The chain couples TRBV5-1 to TRBJ2-5; 7 nucleotides match TRBD2. The CDR3 sequence is 15 residues long. The ends lost 4 bases at V and 3 bases at J; junction bases unmatched: 9. Germline CDR1 is SGHRS and CDR2 is YFSETQ. The CDR3 coding sequence is TGCGCCAGCAGCCACTCAACTAGCGCGGAAGAGACCCAGTACTTC. It is translated as CASSHSTSAEETQYF.

This chain links TRBV6-6 with TRBJ2-7, with D possibly being TRBD2 (6 bases). V was cut by 6 bases and J by 2 bases, with 20 bases left in between. The germline V gene has CDR1 MNHNY and CDR2 SVGAGI (reference sequence). The CDR3 has 16 residues. The CDR3 bases are TGTGCCAGCAGCTTGAAAGGGCGGGGCAAACCCTACGAGCAGTACTTC. This codes for CASSLKGRGKPYEQYF.

The chain joins TRBV29-1 to TRBJ2-7; either TRBD1 or TRBD2 may supply D (6 bases each). CDR3 length equals 12 residues. Per the germline V gene, CDR1 is SQVTM and CDR2 is ANQGSEA. Between the trimmed V and J ends, which lost 5 bases and 4 bases, there was a span of 12 bases. The CDR3 bases are TGCAGCGTTAATGGGGGGCGATACGAGCAGTACTTC. This codes for CSVNGGRYEQYF.

The CDR3 region is CASSLAVRRGEKLFF. In DNA, the CDR3 is TGCGCCAGCAGCTTGGCCGTCAGGCGGGGTGAAAAACTGTTTTTT. J is TRBJ1-4 and V is TRBV5-1; D gene unclear. The CDR3 totals 15 residues. V lost 0 bases and J 7 bases, leaving 13 bases between the germline ends. CDR1 is SGHRS and CDR2 is YFSETQ in the germline V gene.

The chain couples TRBV28 to TRBJ1-3, with no clear D. The CDR3 length is 15 residues. V dropped 6 bases and J dropped 2 bases, with 14 bases sitting between them. Germline values: CDR1 MDHEN, CDR2 SYDVKM. CDR3 region: CASSYTVVAGNTIYF. DNA for the CDR3: TGTGCCAGCAGCTATACAGTCGTCGCTGGAAACACCATATATTTT.